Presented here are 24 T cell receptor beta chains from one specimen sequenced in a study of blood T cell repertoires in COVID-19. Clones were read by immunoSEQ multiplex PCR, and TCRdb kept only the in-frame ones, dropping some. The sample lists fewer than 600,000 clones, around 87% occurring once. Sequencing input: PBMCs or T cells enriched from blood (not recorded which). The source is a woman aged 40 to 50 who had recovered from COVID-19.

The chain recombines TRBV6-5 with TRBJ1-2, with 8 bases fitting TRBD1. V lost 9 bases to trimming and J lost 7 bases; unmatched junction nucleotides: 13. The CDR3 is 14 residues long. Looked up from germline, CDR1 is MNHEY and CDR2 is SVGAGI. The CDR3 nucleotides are TGTGCCAGTGTAGGAGACAGGGGTATAGTTGGCTACACCTTC. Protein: CASVGDRGIVGYTF.

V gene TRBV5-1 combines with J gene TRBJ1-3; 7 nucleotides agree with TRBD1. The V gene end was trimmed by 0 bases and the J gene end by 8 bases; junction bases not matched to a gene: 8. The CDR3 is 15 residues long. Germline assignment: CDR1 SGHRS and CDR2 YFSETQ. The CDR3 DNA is TGCGCCAGCAGCTTGGACAGAGCCGACAGGGACACCATATATTTT. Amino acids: CASSLDRADRDTIYF.

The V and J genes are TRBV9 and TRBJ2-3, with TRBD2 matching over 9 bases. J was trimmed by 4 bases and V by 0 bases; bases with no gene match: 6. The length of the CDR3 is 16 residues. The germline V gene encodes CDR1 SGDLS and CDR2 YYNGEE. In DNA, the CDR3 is TGTGCCAGCAGCGTAGCCAGGGGACTAGCATCAGATACGCAGTATTTT. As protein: CASSVARGLASDTQYF.

The CDR3 region is CASSIRNRATGELFF. As DNA, the CDR3 is TGTGCCAGTAGTATCCGGAACAGGGCCACCGGGGAGCTGTTTTTT. This chain uses TRBV19 with TRBJ2-2; D is possibly TRBD1 (6 bases). In germline, CDR1 is LNHDA, CDR2 SQIVND (reference sequence). Trimming stripped 3 bases from V and 4 bases from J, with 12 bases between. The CDR3 extends over 15 amino acids.

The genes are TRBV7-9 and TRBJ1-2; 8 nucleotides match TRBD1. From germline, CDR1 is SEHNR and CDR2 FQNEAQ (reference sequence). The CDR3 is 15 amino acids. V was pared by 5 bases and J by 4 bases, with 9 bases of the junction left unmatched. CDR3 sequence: CASSLGQGRSYGYTF. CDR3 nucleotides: TGTGCCAGCAGCCTAGGACAGGGACGTTCCTATGGCTACACCTTC.

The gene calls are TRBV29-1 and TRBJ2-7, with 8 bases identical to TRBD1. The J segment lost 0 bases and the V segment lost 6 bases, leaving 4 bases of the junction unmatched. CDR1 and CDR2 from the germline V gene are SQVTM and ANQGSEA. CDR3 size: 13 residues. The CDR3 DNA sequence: TGCAGCGTCCGGGACAGGAGCTCCTACGAGCAGTACTTC. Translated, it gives CSVRDRSSYEQYF.

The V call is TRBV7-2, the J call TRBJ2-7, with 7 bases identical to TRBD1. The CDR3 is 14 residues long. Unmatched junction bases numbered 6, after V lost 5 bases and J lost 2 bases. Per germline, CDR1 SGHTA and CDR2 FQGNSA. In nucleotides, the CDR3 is TGTGCCAGCAGCATGGACAGGATAACCTACGAGCAGTACTTC. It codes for CASSMDRITYEQYF. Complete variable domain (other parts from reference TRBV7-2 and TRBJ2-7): GAGVSQSPSNKVTEKGKDVELRCDPISGHTALYWYRQSLGQGLEFLIYFQGNSAPDKSGLPSDRFSAERTGGSVSTLTIQRTQQEDSAVYLCASSMDRITYEQYFGPGTRLTVT.

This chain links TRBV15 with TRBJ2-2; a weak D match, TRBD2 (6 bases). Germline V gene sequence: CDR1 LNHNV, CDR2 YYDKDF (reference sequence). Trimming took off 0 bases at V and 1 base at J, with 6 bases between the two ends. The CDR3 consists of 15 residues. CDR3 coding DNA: TGTGCCACCAGCAGAGACGGGGGGAACACCGGGGAGCTGTTTTTT. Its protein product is CATSRDGGNTGELFF.

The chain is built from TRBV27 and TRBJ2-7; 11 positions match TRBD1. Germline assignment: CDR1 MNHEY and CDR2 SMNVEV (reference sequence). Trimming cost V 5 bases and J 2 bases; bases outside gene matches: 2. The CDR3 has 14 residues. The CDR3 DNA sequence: TGTGCCAGCAGTCCGGGACAGGGGGCCTACGAGCAGTACTTC. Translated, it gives CASSPGQGAYEQYF.

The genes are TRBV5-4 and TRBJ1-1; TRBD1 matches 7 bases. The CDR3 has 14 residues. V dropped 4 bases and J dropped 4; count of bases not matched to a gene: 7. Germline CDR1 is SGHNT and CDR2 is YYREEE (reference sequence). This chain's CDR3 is CASSQLTGITEAFF. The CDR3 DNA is TGTGCCAGCAGCCAACTGACAGGGATCACTGAAGCTTTCTTT.

The CDR3 DNA sequence: TGTGCCACCAGTGATTCGGTCGGGGGGCCGACAGATACGCAGTATTTT. It translates to CATSDSVGGPTDTQYF. This chain connects TRBV24-1 to TRBJ2-3, with D possibly being TRBD2 (7 bases). From germline, CDR1 is KGHDR and CDR2 SFDVKD. Trimming cost V 2 bases and J 3 bases, with 14 bases left between them. CDR3 length equals 16 residues.

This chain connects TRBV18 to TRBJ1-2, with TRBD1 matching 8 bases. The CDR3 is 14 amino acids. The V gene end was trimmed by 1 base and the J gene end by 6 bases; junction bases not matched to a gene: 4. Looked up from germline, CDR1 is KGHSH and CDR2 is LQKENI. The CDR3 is CASSPLRGQDGYTF. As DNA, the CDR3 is TGTGCCAGCTCACCACTCAGGGGGCAGGATGGCTACACCTTC.

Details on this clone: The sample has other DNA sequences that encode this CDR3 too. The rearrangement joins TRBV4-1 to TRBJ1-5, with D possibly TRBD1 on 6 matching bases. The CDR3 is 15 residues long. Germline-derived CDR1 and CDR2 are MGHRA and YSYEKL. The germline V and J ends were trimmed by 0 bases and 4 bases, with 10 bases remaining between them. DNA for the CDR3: TGCGCCAGCAGCCAAGACGGGCAGGGGAATCAGCCCCAGCATTTT. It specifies CASSQDGQGNQPQHF.

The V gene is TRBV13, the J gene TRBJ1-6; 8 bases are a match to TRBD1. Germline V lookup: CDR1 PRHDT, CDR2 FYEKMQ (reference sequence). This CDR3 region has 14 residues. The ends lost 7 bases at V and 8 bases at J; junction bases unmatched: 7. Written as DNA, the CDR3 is TGTGCCAGCACTACAGGGGGGGCTTATTCACCCCTCCACTTT. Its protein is CASTTGGAYSPLHF.

The CDR3 here is CASSWGAGNTIYF. In DNA, the CDR3 is TGTGCCAGCAGTTGGGGCGCCGGAAACACCATATATTTT. This chain links TRBV12-3 or TRBV12-4 with TRBJ1-3, with D possibly matching TRBD1 (5 bases). The CDR3 covers 13 residues. Trimming removed 4 bases at V and 4 bases at J, with 8 bases between.

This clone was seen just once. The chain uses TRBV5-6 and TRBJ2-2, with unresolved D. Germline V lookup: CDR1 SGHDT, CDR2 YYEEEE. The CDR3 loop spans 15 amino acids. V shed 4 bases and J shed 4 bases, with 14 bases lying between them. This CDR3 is CASSPMAISTGELFF. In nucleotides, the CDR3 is TGTGCCAGCAGCCCCATGGCAATTTCCACCGGGGAGCTGTTTTTT.

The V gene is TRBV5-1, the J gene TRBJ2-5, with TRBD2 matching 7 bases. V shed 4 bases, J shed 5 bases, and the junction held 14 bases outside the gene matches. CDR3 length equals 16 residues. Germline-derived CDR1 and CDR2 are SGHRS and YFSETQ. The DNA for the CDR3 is TGCGCCAGCAGCCTGGGGAGGGGCTTCGAGGTCGAGACCCAGTACTTC. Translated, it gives CASSLGRGFEVETQYF.

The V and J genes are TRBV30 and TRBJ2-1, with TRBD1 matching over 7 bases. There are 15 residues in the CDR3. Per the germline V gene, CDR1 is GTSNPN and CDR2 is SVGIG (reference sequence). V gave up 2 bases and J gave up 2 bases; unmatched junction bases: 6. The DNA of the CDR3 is TGTGCCTGGAGTCCACAGGGGCCGGCCTACAATGAGCAGTTCTTC. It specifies CAWSPQGPAYNEQFF.

CDR3 sequence: CASSSRLSRGDEQYF. The CDR3 nucleotides read TGTGCCAGCAGCTCACGGTTATCCAGGGGAGACGAGCAGTACTTC. J is TRBJ2-7 and V is TRBV7-9; perhaps TRBD1 as D (6 bases). Per germline, CDR1 SEHNR and CDR2 FQNEAQ (reference sequence). This CDR3 has 15 amino acids. V was pared by 4 bases and J by 5 bases, with 18 bases between.

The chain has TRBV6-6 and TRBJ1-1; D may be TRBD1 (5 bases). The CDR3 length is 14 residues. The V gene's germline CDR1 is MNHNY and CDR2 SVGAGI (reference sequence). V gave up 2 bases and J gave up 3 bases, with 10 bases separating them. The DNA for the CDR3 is TGTGCCAGCAGTTACACGGGGGGATACACTGAAGCTTTCTTT. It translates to CASSYTGGYTEAFF.

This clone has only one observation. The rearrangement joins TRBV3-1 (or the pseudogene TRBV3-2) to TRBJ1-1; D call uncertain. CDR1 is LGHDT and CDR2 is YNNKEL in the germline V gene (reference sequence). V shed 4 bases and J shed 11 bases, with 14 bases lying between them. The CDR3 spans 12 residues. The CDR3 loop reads CASSRSALEAFF. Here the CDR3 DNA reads TGTGCCAGCAGCCGTTCTGCTCTTGAGGCTTTCTTT.

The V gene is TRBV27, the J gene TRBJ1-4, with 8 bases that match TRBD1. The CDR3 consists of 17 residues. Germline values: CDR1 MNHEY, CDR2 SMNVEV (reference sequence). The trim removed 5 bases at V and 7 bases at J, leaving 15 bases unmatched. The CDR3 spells CASSLRGRPYPGEKLFF. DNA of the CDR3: TGTGCCAGCAGTCTCAGGGGGCGGCCCTACCCCGGTGAAAAACTGTTTTTT.

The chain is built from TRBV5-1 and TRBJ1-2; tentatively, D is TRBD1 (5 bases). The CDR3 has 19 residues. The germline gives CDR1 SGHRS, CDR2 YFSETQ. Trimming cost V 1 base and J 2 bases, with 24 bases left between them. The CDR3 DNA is TGCGCCAGCAGCTTGAGAATTGCTACCAATTGGCGGGGGAACTATGGCTACACCTTC. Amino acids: CASSLRIATNWRGNYGYTF.

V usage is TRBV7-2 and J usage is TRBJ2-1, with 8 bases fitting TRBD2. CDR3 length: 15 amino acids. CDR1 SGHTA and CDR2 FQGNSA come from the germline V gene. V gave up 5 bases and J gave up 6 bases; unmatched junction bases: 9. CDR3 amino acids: CASSPEGLEGNEQFF. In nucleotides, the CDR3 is TGTGCCAGCAGCCCCGAGGGACTAGAGGGCAATGAGCAGTTCTTC.